This section outlines one T cell receptor (beta chain) sequence together with its context. Its antigen is currently unknown. Profiling relied on immunoSEQ multiplex PCR, and the TCRdb table lists in-frame clones only, not all of them. The sample lists over 400,000 clones, about nine tenths occurring once. This sample's treatment: approximately 18 received Ad26.COV2.S at low or high dose, single or two shots; about five received placebo; per-sample allocation not given. Samples came from day 63 after the first vaccine or placebo injection. Aged 18-55 years, donor was enrolled in Boston in the early 2020s. This CDR3 is 15 amino acids long. The V segment lost 4 bases and the J segment 3 bases; nucleotides outside the gene matches: 5. Germline-derived CDR1 and CDR2 are SGHVS and FNYEAQ. The data stem from a study of Ad26.COV2.S vaccination and SARS-CoV-2 variants. As for the study in general: In the COV1001 trial, the donor was in the Ad26.COV2.S arm. Doses of Ad26.COV2.S were injected into muscle once or twice, 56 days apart.

Study-wide results and caveats: Vaccine recipients posted higher spike-specific TCR breadth than their placebo counterparts.

This receptor was obtained from a person aged 18-60 years who received the Ad26.COV2.S COVID-19 vaccine or a placebo. This chain uses TRBV7-6 with TRBJ2-3; TRBD1 agrees at 9 bases. Material: peripheral blood, obtained in a trial of Ad26.COV2.S vaccine versus placebo. The CDR3 sequence: CASSSGQGSTDTQYF. The CDR3 nucleotides read TGTGCCAGCAGCTCCGGACAGGGGAGTACAGATACGCAGTATTTT.